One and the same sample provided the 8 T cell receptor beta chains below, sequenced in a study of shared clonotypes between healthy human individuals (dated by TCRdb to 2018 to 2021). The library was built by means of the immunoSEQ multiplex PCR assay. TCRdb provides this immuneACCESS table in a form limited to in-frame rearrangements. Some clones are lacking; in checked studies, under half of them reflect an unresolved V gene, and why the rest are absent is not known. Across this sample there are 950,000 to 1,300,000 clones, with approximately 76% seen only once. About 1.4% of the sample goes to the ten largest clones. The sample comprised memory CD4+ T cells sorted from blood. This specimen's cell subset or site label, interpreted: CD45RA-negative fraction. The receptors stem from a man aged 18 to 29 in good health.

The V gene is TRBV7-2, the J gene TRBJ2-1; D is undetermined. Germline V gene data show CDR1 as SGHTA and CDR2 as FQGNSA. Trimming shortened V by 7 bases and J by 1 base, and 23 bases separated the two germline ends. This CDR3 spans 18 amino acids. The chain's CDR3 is CASKGSSLELGSYNEQFF. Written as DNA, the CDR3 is TGTGCCAGCAAGGGCAGTAGTTTGGAACTCGGGTCCTACAATGAGCAGTTCTTC.

CDR3 protein: CSVEQGSSSGYTF. CDR3 bases: TGCAGCGTTGAACAGGGGTCTTCGAGTGGCTACACCTTC. The chain has TRBV29-1 and TRBJ1-2; a possible D gene is TRBD1 (6 bases). The CDR3 contains 13 residues. V shed 2 bases and J shed 7 bases, with 14 bases lying between them. Germline V lookup: CDR1 SQVTM, CDR2 ANQGSEA.

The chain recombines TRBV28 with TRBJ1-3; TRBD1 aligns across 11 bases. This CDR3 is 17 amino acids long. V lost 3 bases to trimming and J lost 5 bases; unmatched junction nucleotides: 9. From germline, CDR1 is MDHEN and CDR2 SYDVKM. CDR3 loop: CASSLARTGGSRNTIYF. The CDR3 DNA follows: TGTGCCAGCAGTTTGGCCCGGACAGGGGGCAGTAGAAACACCATATATTTT.

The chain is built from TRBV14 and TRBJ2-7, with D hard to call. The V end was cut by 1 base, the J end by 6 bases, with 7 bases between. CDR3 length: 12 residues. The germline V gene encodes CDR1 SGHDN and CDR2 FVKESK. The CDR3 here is CASSQVTGEQYF. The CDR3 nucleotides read TGTGCCAGCAGCCAAGTTACTGGCGAGCAGTACTTC. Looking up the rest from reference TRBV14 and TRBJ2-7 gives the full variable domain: EAGVTQFPSHSVIEKGQTVTLRCDPISGHDNLYWYRRVMGKEIKFLLHFVKESKQDESGMPNNRFLAERTGGTYSTLKVQPAELEDSGVYFCASSQVTGEQYFGPGTRLTVT.

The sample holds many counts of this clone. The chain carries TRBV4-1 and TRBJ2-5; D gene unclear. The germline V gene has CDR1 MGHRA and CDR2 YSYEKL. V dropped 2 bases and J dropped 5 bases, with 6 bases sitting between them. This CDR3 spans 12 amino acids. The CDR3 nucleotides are TGCGCCAGCAGCCAATCGACCGAGACCCAGTACTTC. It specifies CASSQSTETQYF.

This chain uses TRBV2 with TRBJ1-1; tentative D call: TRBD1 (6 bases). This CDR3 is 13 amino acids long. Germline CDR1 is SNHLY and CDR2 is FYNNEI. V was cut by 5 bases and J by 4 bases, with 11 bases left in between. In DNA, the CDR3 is TGTGCCAGCAGTCCATTACAGGGCACTGAAGCTTTCTTT. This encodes CASSPLQGTEAFF.

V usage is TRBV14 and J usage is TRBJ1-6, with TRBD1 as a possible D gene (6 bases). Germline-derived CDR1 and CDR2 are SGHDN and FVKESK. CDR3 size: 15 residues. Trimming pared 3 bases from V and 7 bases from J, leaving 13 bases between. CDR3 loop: CASSQGGAPNSPLHF. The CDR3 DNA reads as TGTGCCAGCAGCCAGGGGGGCGCACCCAATTCACCCCTCCACTTT. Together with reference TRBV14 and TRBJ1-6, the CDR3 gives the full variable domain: EAGVTQFPSHSVIEKGQTVTLRCDPISGHDNLYWYRRVMGKEIKFLLHFVKESKQDESGMPNNRFLAERTGGTYSTLKVQPAELEDSGVYFCASSQGGAPNSPLHFGNGTRLTVT.

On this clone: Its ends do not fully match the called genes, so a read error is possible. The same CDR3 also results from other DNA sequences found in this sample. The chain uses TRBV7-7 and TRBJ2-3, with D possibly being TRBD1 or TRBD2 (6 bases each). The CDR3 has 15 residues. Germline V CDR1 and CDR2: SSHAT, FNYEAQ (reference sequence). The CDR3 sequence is CASSPSGGGTDTQYF. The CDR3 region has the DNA TGTGCTAGCAGCCCAAGTGGAGGGGGAACAGATACGCAGTATTTT.